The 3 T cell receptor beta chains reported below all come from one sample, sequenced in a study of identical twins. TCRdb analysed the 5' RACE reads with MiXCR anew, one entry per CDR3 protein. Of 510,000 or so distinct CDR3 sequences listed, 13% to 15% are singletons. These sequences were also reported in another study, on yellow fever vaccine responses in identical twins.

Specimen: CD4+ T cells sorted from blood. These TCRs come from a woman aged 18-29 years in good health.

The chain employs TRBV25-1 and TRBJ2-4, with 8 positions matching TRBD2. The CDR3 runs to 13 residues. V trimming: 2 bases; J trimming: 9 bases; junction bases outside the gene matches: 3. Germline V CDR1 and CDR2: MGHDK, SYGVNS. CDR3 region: CASSEAGGGIQYF. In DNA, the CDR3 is TGTGCCAGCAGTGAAGCGGGGGGAGGCATTCAGTACTTC. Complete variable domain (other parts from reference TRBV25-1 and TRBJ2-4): EADIYQTPRYLVIGTGKKITLECSQTMGHDKMYWYQQDPGMELHLIHYSYGVNSTEKGDLSSESTVSRIRTEHFPLTLESARPSHTSQYLCASSEAGGGIQYFGAGTRLSVL.

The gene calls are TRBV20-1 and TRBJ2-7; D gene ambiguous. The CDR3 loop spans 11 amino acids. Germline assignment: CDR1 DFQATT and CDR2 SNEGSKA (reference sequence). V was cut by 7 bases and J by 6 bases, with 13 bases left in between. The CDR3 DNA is TGCAGTGTCCTGAAGCACGGCGAGCAGTACGTC. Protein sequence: CSVLKHGEQYV.

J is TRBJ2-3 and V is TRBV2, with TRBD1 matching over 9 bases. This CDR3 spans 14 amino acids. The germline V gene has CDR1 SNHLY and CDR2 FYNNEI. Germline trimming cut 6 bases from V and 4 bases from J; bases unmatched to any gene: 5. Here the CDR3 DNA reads TGTGCCAGCAGGTCGGGACAGGGCTCAGATACGCAGTATTTT. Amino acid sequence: CASRSGQGSDTQYF.